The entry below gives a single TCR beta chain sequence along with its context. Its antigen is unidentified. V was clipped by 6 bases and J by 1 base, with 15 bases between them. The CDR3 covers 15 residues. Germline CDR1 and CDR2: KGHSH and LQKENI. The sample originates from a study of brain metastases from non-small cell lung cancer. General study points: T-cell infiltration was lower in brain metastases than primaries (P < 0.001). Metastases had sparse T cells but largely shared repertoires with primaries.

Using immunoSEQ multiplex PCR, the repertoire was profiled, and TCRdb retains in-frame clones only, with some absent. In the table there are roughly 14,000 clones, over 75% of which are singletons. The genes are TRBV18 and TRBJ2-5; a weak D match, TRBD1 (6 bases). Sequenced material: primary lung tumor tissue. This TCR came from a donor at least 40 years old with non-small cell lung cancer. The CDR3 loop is CASSPTQGPQETQYF. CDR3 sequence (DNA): TGTGCCAGCTCGCCTACACAGGGACCCCAAGAGACCCAGTACTTC.